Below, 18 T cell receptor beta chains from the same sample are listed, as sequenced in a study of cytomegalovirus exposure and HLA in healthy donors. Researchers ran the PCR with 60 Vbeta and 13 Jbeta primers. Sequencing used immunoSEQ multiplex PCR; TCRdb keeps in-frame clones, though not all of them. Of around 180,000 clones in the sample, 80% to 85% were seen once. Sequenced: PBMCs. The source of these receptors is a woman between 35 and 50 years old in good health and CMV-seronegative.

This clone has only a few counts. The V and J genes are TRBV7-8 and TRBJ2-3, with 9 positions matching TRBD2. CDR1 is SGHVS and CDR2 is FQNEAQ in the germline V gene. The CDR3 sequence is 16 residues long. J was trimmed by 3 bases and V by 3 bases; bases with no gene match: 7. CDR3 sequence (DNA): TGTGCCAGCAGCTTTCGAGCGGGAGGAGAGACAGATACGCAGTATTTT. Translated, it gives CASSFRAGGETDTQYF.

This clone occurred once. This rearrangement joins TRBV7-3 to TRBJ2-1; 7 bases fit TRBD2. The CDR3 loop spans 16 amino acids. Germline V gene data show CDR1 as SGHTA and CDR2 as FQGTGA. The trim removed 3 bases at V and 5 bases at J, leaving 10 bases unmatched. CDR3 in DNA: TGTGCCAGCAGCTTGGTCCCGGGACTACAAAACAATGAGCAGTTCTTC. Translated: CASSLVPGLQNNEQFF. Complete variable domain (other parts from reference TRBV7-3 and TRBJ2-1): GAGVSQTPSNKVTEKGKYVELRCDPISGHTALYWYRQSLGQGPEFLIYFQGTGAADDSGLPNDRFFAVRPEGSVSTLKIQRTERGDSAVYLCASSLVPGLQNNEQFFGPGTRLTVL.

CDR3: CASRSGDYGYTF. For the CDR3, the DNA is TGTGCCAGCAGGTCGGGAGACTATGGCTACACCTTC. The J gene is TRBJ1-2, the V gene TRBV7-2; the D is unclear. The CDR3 runs 12 residues. Deletions cut 6 bases from V and 3 bases from J, with 8 bases between. Germline V gene sequence: CDR1 SGHTA, CDR2 FQGNSA.

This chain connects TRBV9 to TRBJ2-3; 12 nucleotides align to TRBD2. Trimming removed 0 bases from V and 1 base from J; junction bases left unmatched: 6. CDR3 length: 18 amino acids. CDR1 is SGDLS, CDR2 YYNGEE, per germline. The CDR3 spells CASSVGASGRAGTDTQYF. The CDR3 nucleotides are TGTGCCAGCAGCGTAGGGGCTAGCGGGAGGGCCGGCACAGATACGCAGTATTTT.

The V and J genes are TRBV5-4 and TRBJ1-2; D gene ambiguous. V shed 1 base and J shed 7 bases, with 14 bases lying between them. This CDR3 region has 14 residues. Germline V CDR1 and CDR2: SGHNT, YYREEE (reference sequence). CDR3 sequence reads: CASSLMSVNLGYTF. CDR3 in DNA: TGTGCCAGCAGCTTGATGTCGGTGAACCTTGGCTACACCTTC.

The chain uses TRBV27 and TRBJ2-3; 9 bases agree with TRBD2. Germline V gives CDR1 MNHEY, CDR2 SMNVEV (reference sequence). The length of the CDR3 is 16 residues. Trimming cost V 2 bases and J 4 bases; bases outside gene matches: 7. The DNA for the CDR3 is TGTGCCAGCAGTTTAGCGGCGGGAGGGCCCCCAGATACGCAGTATTTT. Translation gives CASSLAAGGPPDTQYF.

The CDR3 here is CAWSVSQGDYGYTF. Written as DNA, the CDR3 is TGTGCCTGGAGTGTAAGTCAAGGGGACTATGGCTACACCTTC. The rearrangement uses TRBV30 and TRBJ1-2, with D maybe TRBD1 (5 bases). Germline V gives CDR1 GTSNPN, CDR2 SVGIG (reference sequence). Trimming cost V 0 bases and J 3 bases, with 11 bases left between them. This CDR3 spans 14 amino acids.

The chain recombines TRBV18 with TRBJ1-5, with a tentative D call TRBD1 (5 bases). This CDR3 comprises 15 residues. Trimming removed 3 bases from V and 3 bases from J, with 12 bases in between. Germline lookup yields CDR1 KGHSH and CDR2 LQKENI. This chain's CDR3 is CASSPGGGDNQPQHF. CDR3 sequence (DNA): TGTGCCAGCTCACCTGGGGGAGGGGACAATCAGCCCCAGCATTTT.

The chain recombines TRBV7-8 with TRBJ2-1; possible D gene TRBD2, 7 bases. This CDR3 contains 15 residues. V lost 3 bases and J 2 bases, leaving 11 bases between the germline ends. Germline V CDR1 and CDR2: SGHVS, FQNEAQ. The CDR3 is CASSLGGGPYNEQFF. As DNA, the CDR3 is TGTGCCAGCAGCTTGGGGGGGGGCCCCTACAATGAGCAGTTCTTC.

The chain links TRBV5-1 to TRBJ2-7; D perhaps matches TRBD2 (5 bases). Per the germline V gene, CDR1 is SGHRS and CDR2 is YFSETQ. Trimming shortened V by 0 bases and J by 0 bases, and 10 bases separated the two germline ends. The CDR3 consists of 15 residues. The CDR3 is CASSLDGVSSYEQYF. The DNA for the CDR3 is TGCGCCAGCAGCTTGGACGGGGTTAGCTCCTACGAGCAGTACTTC.

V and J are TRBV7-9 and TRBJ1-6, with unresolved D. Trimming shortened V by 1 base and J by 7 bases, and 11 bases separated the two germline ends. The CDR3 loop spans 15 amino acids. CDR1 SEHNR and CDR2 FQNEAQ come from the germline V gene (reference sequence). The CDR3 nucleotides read TGTGCCAGCAGCTTAGTTCAGGCCTGGAATTCACCCCTCCACTTT. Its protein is CASSLVQAWNSPLHF.

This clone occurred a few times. CDR3 bases: TGTGCCAGCAGTGGGAGAGCGGCAGAGGAAAAACTGTTTTTT. Encoded protein: CASSGRAAEEKLFF. The rearrangement joins TRBV2 to TRBJ1-4; no clear D gene. Germline V gene sequence: CDR1 SNHLY, CDR2 FYNNEI. The CDR3 extends over 14 amino acids. Trimming pared 4 bases from V and 8 bases from J, leaving 14 bases between.

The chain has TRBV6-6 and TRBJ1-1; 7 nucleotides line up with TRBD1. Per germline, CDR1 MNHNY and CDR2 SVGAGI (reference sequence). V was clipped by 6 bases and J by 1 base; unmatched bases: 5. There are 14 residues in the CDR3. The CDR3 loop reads CASSPGQSNTEAFF. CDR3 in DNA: TGTGCCAGCAGCCCGGGACAGTCGAACACTGAAGCTTTCTTT.

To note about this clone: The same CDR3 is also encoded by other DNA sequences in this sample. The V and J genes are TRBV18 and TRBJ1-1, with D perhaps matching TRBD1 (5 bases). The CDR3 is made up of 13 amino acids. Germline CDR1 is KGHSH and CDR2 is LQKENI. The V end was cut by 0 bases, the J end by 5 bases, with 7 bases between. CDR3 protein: CASSPPGGTEAFF. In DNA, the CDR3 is TGTGCCAGCTCACCACCGGGGGGAACTGAAGCTTTCTTT.

CDR3 in amino acids: CASSYSKSDTGELFF. CDR3 nucleotides: TGTGCCAGCAGTTACTCGAAATCAGACACCGGGGAGCTGTTTTTT. The genes are TRBV6-5 and TRBJ2-2, with D hard to call. The V end was cut by 0 bases, the J end by 3 bases, with 8 bases between. CDR3 size: 15 residues. Germline loops: CDR1 MNHEY, CDR2 SVGAGI.

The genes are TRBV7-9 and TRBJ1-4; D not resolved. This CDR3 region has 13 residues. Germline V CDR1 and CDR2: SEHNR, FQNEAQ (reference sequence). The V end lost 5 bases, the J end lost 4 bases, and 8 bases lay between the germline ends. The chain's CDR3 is CASSARDNEKLFF. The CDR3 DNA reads TGTGCCAGCAGCGCTCGGGATAATGAAAAACTGTTTTTT. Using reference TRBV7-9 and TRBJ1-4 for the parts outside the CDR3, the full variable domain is DTGVSQNPRHKITKRGQNVTFRCDPISEHNRLYWYRQTLGQGPEFLTYFQNEAQLEKSRLLSDRFSAERPKGSFSTLEIQRTEQGDSAMYLCASSARDNEKLFFGSGTQLSVL.

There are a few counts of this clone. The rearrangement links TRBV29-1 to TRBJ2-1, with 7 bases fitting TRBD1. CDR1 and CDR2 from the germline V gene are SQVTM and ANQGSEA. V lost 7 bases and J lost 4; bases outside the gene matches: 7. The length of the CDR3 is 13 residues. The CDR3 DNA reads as TGCAGCGCCCGACAGGGTCATTACAATGAGCAGTTCTTC. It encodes CSARQGHYNEQFF.

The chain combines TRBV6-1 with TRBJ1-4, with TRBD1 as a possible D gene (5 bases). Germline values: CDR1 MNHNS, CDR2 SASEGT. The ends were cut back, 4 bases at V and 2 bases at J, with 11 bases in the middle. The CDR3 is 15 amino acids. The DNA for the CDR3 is TGTGCCAGCAGTGCTGGGGCTACTACTAATGAAAAACTGTTTTTT. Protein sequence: CASSAGATTNEKLFF.